Sequencing of this T cell receptor beta chain was carried out in a study of blood T cell repertoires in COVID-19. Study-level information: PBMCs, B-cell-depleted T cells, or T cells were the source of the cDNA or gDNA that made up the material.

In the source study's methods: Estimates of nucleated cell counts were drawn from the amplification of reference gene primers. Clones were sequenced by immunoSEQ multiplex PCR, and TCRdb holds only the in-frame ones, with some missing. The V and J calls and clone size come from that table; D and trimming were worked out from the DNA. The sample has roughly 180,000 clones, 79% seen once. A Seattle source enrolled patients during active infection and followed them longitudinally. Between the trimmed V and J ends, which lost 8 bases and 4 bases, there was a span of 20 bases. CDR1 MNHEY and CDR2 SMNVEV come from the germline V gene (reference sequence). The CDR3 covers 15 residues.

This TCR was recovered from a woman in her sixties or seventies with COVID-19, enrolled during active disease. The V gene is TRBV27, the J gene TRBJ1-2; D possibly corresponds to TRBD1 (5 bases). The sample was peripheral blood. The CDR3 DNA sequence: TGTGCCAGCGGGGAGGGGTACCTCCCATCCTATGGCTACACCTTC. Amino acid sequence: CASGEGYLPSYGYTF.